Given below is one T cell receptor (beta chain) in context. Its antigen is currently unknown. Germline loops: CDR1 MNHEY, CDR2 SMNVEV (reference sequence). The ends were cut back, 3 bases at V and 0 bases at J, with 10 bases in the middle. The CDR3 sequence is 15 residues long. With survey level as its setting, the immunoSEQ assay was v3.0. Assay: immunoSEQ multiplex PCR; the TCRdb copy retains only in-frame clones and omits some. Seen here are approximately 33,000 clones, 83% observed once, and the top ten hold roughly 7.3%. The data derive from a study of long-term antiretroviral therapy in people with HIV. The study used samples holding about 0.95-10 million cryopreserved PBMC before DNA extraction. Study-wide results and limits: Dominating the repertoire at all time points were the clones that expanded before ART.

Sequencing used unsorted PBMCs, obtained 0.4 years before starting antiretroviral therapy. The chain couples TRBV27 to TRBJ2-3, with D hard to call. This clonotype originated in a man younger than 30 with HIV. The CDR3 nucleotides read TGTGCCAGCAGTTTCTCAGACGGCAGCACAGATACGCAGTATTTT. Protein sequence: CASSFSDGSTDTQYF.